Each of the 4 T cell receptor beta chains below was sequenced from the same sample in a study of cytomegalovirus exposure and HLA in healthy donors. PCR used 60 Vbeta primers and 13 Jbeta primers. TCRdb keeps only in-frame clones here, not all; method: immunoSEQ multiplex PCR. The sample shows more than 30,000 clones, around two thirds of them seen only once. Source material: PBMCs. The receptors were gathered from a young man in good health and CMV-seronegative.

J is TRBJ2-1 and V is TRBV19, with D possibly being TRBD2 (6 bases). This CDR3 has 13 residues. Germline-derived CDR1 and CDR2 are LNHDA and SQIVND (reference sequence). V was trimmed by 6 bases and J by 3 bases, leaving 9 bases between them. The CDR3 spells CASSRDFYNEQFF. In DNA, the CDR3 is TGTGCCAGTAGCAGGGACTTCTACAATGAGCAGTTCTTC.

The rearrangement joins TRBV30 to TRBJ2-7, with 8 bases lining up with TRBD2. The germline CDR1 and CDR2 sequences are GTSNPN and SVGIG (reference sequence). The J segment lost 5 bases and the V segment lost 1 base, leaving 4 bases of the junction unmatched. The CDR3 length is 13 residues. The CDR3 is CAWSAGLEDEQYF. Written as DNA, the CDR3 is TGTGCCTGGAGTGCGGGACTAGAGGACGAGCAGTACTTC.

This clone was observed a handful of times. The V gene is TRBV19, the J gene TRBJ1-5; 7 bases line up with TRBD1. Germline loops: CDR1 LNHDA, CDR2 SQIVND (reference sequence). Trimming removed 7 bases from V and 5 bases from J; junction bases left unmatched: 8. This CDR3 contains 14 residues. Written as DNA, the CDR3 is TGTGCCAGTAACTCACAGGGGTTACATCAGCCCCAGCATTTT. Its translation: CASNSQGLHQPQHF.

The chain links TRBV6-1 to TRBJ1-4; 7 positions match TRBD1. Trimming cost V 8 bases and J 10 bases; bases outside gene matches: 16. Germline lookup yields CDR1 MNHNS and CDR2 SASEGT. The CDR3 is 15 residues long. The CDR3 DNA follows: TGTGCCAGCGTGGGGACAGCCAGTTCTTTTGTAAAACTGTTTTTT. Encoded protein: CASVGTASSFVKLFF.